The present entry profiles one TCR beta chain with its context. Its antigen is currently unknown. These data come from a study of OX40 agonist ivuxolimab in advanced cancers. TCRdb's table, derived via immunoSEQ multiplex PCR, lists solely in-frame clones and lacks some. The sample shows 55,000 to 65,000 clones, 84% of them seen only once. CDR1 and CDR2 (germline): MNHNY, SVGAGI (reference sequence). V lost 2 bases and J lost 8, with 15 bases in between. This CDR3 comprises 14 residues. Study outcomes and limitations: In the 0.1 to 3.0 mg/kg range, CD4+ and CD8+ blood T cells had expanded clonally by week 6.

The sequence was collected from an adult with an advanced solid tumor such as melanoma, head and neck, liver or kidney cancer. This specimen consisted of CD4+ or CD8+ T cells sorted from blood, obtained in a trial of the OX40 agonist ivuxolimab. This chain uses TRBV6-6 with TRBJ1-2; D perhaps matches TRBD1 (5 bases). This CDR3 is CASSYPRAGVGYTF. For the CDR3, the DNA is TGTGCCAGCAGTTACCCCAGGGCGGGGGTGGGCTACACCTTC.